Listed below are T cell receptor beta chains from one sample, sequenced in a study of OX40 agonist ivuxolimab in advanced cancers. Here immunoSEQ multiplex PCR was the method, and the copy in TCRdb shows in-frame clones only, minus some. The repertoire holds some 26,000 clones, with about four fifths as singletons. Sample: CD4+ or CD8+ T cells sorted from blood, taken in a trial of the OX40 agonist ivuxolimab. Receptor source: an adult with an advanced solid tumor such as melanoma, head and neck, liver or kidney cancer. Each CDR3 is given with its conserved first and last residue. The D gene is left open where the match is weak. Expanded clones get a size class; other rows say once, few or many, or leave the size out.

v_call: TRBV7-3; d_call: TRBD1; j_call: TRBJ2-7; clone_size: .; cdr3_length: 14; cdr3_nt: TGTGCCAGCAGCCCACGACAGGGGTCTTACGAGCAGTACTTC; cdr3_aa: CASSPRQGSYEQYF
v_call: TRBV10-3; d_call: TRBD1; j_call: TRBJ1-2; clone_size: .; cdr3_length: 12; cdr3_nt: TGTGCCACCCTGGACAGGTTCTACCTGTACACCTTC; cdr3_aa: CATLDRFYLYTF
v_call: TRBV9; d_call: TRBD1; j_call: TRBJ2-7; clone_size: .; cdr3_length: 14; cdr3_nt: TGTGCCAGCAGCGTAGGTCAGGGGGCCTACGAGCAGTACTTC; cdr3_aa: CASSVGQGAYEQYF
v_call: TRBV9; d_call: .; j_call: TRBJ2-3; clone_size: .; cdr3_length: 17; cdr3_nt: TGTGCCAGCAGCCTCGAGGGGGGCGACACTAGCACAGATACGCAGTATTTT; cdr3_aa: CASSLEGGDTSTDTQYF
v_call: TRBV7-9; d_call: TRBD1; j_call: TRBJ2-7; clone_size: few; cdr3_length: 13; cdr3_nt: TGTGTCTCGGAGGGACAGGGGATAGGCGAGCAGTACTTC; cdr3_aa: CVSEGQGIGEQYF
v_call: TRBV19; d_call: .; j_call: TRBJ1-1; clone_size: .; cdr3_length: 11; cdr3_nt: TGTGCCAGTAGGGGCTACCCTGAAGCTTTCTTT; cdr3_aa: CASRGYPEAFF
v_call: TRBV29-1; d_call: TRBD2; j_call: TRBJ2-2; clone_size: .; cdr3_length: 17; cdr3_nt: TGCAGCGTTAAGGGTTTTATGGGCGGGAGGAGCACCGGGGAGCTGTTTTTT; cdr3_aa: CSVKGFMGGRSTGELFF
v_call: TRBV9; d_call: .; j_call: TRBJ2-3; clone_size: .; cdr3_length: 14; cdr3_nt: TGTGCCAGCAGCCCAGGGACCTGGGCAGATACGCAGTATTTT; cdr3_aa: CASSPGTWADTQYF
v_call: TRBV15; d_call: TRBD1; j_call: TRBJ2-5; clone_size: few; cdr3_length: 16; cdr3_nt: TGTGCCACCAGCATCGACATGACAGGGTTCATCGTGACCCAGTACTTC; cdr3_aa: CATSIDMTGFIVTQYF
v_call: TRBV9; d_call: TRBD2; j_call: TRBJ2-5; clone_size: .; cdr3_length: 17; cdr3_nt: TGTGCCAGCAGCGCCGGACTAGTTCGAAATCAAAAAGAGACCCAGTACTTC; cdr3_aa: CASSAGLVRNQKETQYF
v_call: TRBV19; d_call: .; j_call: TRBJ2-7; clone_size: .; cdr3_length: 15; cdr3_nt: TGTGCCAGTAGTCCGAGGACAAGTGCCTACTACGAGCAGTACTTC; cdr3_aa: CASSPRTSAYYEQYF
v_call: TRBV30; d_call: .; j_call: TRBJ1-2; clone_size: few; cdr3_length: 12; cdr3_nt: TGTGCCTGGAGTGACCTCCGGGACATTGGAACCTTC; cdr3_aa: CAWSDLRDIGTF
v_call: TRBV6-5; d_call: .; j_call: TRBJ2-2; clone_size: .; cdr3_length: 15; cdr3_nt: TGTGCCAGCAGTTATAATCCAGGGGACACCGGGGAGCTGTTTTTT; cdr3_aa: CASSYNPGDTGELFF
v_call: TRBV11-2; d_call: TRBD2; j_call: TRBJ2-3; clone_size: .; cdr3_length: 15; cdr3_nt: TGTGCCAGCAGCCCAGCCGGGACTAGCCTCGGTACGCAGTATTTT; cdr3_aa: CASSPAGTSLGTQYF
v_call: TRBV7-9; d_call: TRBD1; j_call: TRBJ2-7; clone_size: .; cdr3_length: 14; cdr3_nt: TGTGCCAGCAGCCCAGGGACAGGGGCCTACGAGCAGTACTTC; cdr3_aa: CASSPGTGAYEQYF
v_call: TRBV4-1; d_call: TRBD2; j_call: TRBJ2-7; clone_size: .; cdr3_length: 15; cdr3_nt: TGCGCCAGCAGCCAAGATAGCGGGAGACGATACGAGCAGTACTTC; cdr3_aa: CASSQDSGRRYEQYF
v_call: TRBV9; d_call: .; j_call: TRBJ2-5; clone_size: .; cdr3_length: 14; cdr3_nt: TGTGCCAGCAGCCCTTGGACGGCAAAAGAGACCCAGTACTTC; cdr3_aa: CASSPWTAKETQYF
v_call: TRBV6-5; d_call: TRBD2; j_call: TRBJ2-1; clone_size: .; cdr3_length: 16; cdr3_nt: TGTGCCAGCAGTTACCTGCGGGAGACATCCTACAATGAGCAGTTCTTC; cdr3_aa: CASSYLRETSYNEQFF
v_call: TRBV6-5; d_call: .; j_call: TRBJ2-1; clone_size: .; cdr3_length: 16; cdr3_nt: TGTGCCAGCAGTTACCCACCCCCCCGGGGAAACAATGAGCAGTTCTTC; cdr3_aa: CASSYPPPRGNNEQFF
v_call: TRBV27; d_call: .; j_call: TRBJ1-1; clone_size: .; cdr3_length: 14; cdr3_nt: TGTGCCAGCAGTTTAATGGGGATGAACACTGAAGCTTTCTTT; cdr3_aa: CASSLMGMNTEAFF
v_call: TRBV28; d_call: TRBD1; j_call: TRBJ1-5; clone_size: .; cdr3_length: 15; cdr3_nt: TGTGCCAGCAGTTTAGGGGACAGTAGCAATCAGCCCCAGCATTTT; cdr3_aa: CASSLGDSSNQPQHF
v_call: TRBV9; d_call: .; j_call: TRBJ2-1; clone_size: .; cdr3_length: 13; cdr3_nt: TGTGCCAGCAGCGCCGGGACGACCGGGGAGCAGTTCTTC; cdr3_aa: CASSAGTTGEQFF
v_call: TRBV29-1; d_call: TRBD2; j_call: TRBJ2-7; clone_size: .; cdr3_length: 14; cdr3_nt: TGCAGCGTTAAACTCGGGACTACCCTTCTCGAGCAGTACTTC; cdr3_aa: CSVKLGTTLLEQYF
v_call: TRBV7-8; d_call: TRBD2; j_call: TRBJ2-7; clone_size: .; cdr3_length: 17; cdr3_nt: TGTGCCAGCAGCTTAGCTTTGTGGGCTAGCGGGAGTTACGAGCAGTACTTC; cdr3_aa: CASSLALWASGSYEQYF
v_call: TRBV10-3; d_call: .; j_call: TRBJ2-7; clone_size: .; cdr3_length: 13; cdr3_nt: TGTGCCATCAGCCCCGGGATTACCTACGAGCAGTACTTC; cdr3_aa: CAISPGITYEQYF
v_call: TRBV5-1; d_call: .; j_call: TRBJ2-7; clone_size: .; cdr3_length: 16; cdr3_nt: TGCGCCAGCAGCTTGCGGACCCAAGGAGTGGGCTACGAGCAGTACTTC; cdr3_aa: CASSLRTQGVGYEQYF
v_call: TRBV4-1; d_call: .; j_call: TRBJ2-1; clone_size: .; cdr3_length: 13; cdr3_nt: TGCGCCAGCAGCCAAGATCCAATGAGTGAGCAGTTCTTC; cdr3_aa: CASSQDPMSEQFF
v_call: TRBV6-5; d_call: TRBD1; j_call: TRBJ2-6; clone_size: .; cdr3_length: 15; cdr3_nt: TGTGCCAGCAGGCGAGACAGGGCTGGGGCCAACGTCCTGACTTTC; cdr3_aa: CASRRDRAGANVLTF
v_call: TRBV19; d_call: .; j_call: TRBJ1-5; clone_size: once; cdr3_length: 14; cdr3_nt: TGTGCCAGTAGTATGGCAGGCCTCAATCAGCCCCAGCATTTT; cdr3_aa: CASSMAGLNQPQHF
v_call: TRBV9; d_call: .; j_call: TRBJ2-7; clone_size: .; cdr3_length: 15; cdr3_nt: TGTGCCAGCAGCCCTACCTCAGGGACTCCCTACGAGCAGTACTTC; cdr3_aa: CASSPTSGTPYEQYF
v_call: TRBV18; d_call: .; j_call: TRBJ2-1; clone_size: .; cdr3_length: 19; cdr3_nt: TGTGCCAGCTCACCACTTAATCCCAGCGCGGAGAGGAGCTACAATGAGCAGTTCTTC; cdr3_aa: CASSPLNPSAERSYNEQFF
v_call: TRBV4-1; d_call: .; j_call: TRBJ2-7; clone_size: .; cdr3_length: 14; cdr3_nt: TGCGCCAGCAGCCAAGCAGGGTTTGTCGACGAGCAGTACTTC; cdr3_aa: CASSQAGFVDEQYF
v_call: TRBV28; d_call: .; j_call: TRBJ2-7; clone_size: .; cdr3_length: 20; cdr3_nt: TGTGCCAGCAGTTTTTCTTCTATGGGTCCTCGATTCATCTTCTCCTACGAGCAGTACTTC; cdr3_aa: CASSFSSMGPRFIFSYEQYF
v_call: TRBV5-1; d_call: TRBD1; j_call: TRBJ2-7; clone_size: .; cdr3_length: 14; cdr3_nt: TGCGCCAGCAGCTGGGGACAGGGCCGCTACGAGCAGTACTTC; cdr3_aa: CASSWGQGRYEQYF
v_call: TRBV15; d_call: TRBD1; j_call: TRBJ2-5; clone_size: .; cdr3_length: 14; cdr3_nt: TGTGCCACCAGCACGACAGGGGGGGAAGAGACCCAGTACTTC; cdr3_aa: CATSTTGGEETQYF
v_call: TRBV9; d_call: .; j_call: TRBJ1-5; clone_size: .; cdr3_length: 15; cdr3_nt: TGTGCCAGCAGCGTAGAGGGTTTGAGAAATCAGCCCCAGCATTTT; cdr3_aa: CASSVEGLRNQPQHF
v_call: TRBV9; d_call: .; j_call: TRBJ1-2; clone_size: .; cdr3_length: 14; cdr3_nt: TGTGCCAGCAGCGCCACAGGGTTTTGGGATGGCTACACCTTC; cdr3_aa: CASSATGFWDGYTF
v_call: TRBV2; d_call: TRBD1; j_call: TRBJ2-1; clone_size: once; cdr3_length: 15; cdr3_nt: TGTGCCACTAGACACGGGACAGGGATCTACAATGAGCAGTTCTTC; cdr3_aa: CATRHGTGIYNEQFF
v_call: TRBV11-2; d_call: TRBD1; j_call: TRBJ2-5; clone_size: .; cdr3_length: 16; cdr3_nt: TGTGCCAGCAGCACTCCGGACAGGGGGCGCAGGGAGACCCAGTACTTC; cdr3_aa: CASSTPDRGRRETQYF
v_call: TRBV28; d_call: .; j_call: TRBJ2-7; clone_size: .; cdr3_length: 14; cdr3_nt: TGTGCCAGCAGTTCCGATCCCTTGGTCTACGAGCAGTACTTC; cdr3_aa: CASSSDPLVYEQYF
v_call: TRBV6-5; d_call: .; j_call: TRBJ2-5; clone_size: medium-sized; cdr3_length: 13; cdr3_nt: TGTGCCAGCAGTTACTCAACCGATGAGACCCAGTACTTC; cdr3_aa: CASSYSTDETQYF
v_call: TRBV5-4; d_call: TRBD2; j_call: TRBJ2-3; clone_size: few; cdr3_length: 16; cdr3_nt: TGTGCCAGCAGCCCGGGGACTAGCGGGACAACAGATACGCAGTATTTT; cdr3_aa: CASSPGTSGTTDTQYF
v_call: TRBV5-8; d_call: .; j_call: TRBJ2-3; clone_size: .; cdr3_length: 17; cdr3_nt: TGTGCCAGCAGCTTGGGTTTTCTGACAGTCAGCACAGATACGCAGTATTTT; cdr3_aa: CASSLGFLTVSTDTQYF
v_call: TRBV9; d_call: TRBD1; j_call: TRBJ2-1; clone_size: .; cdr3_length: 16; cdr3_nt: TGTGCCAGCAGCGTAGGTGGGACAGGGCCCGGGCTGGGGCAGTTCTTC; cdr3_aa: CASSVGGTGPGLGQFF
v_call: TRBV5-1; d_call: .; j_call: TRBJ1-6; clone_size: .; cdr3_length: 14; cdr3_nt: TGCGCCAGCAGCTTGCTGCCGTATAATTCACCCCTCCACTTT; cdr3_aa: CASSLLPYNSPLHF
v_call: TRBV5-4; d_call: .; j_call: TRBJ2-7; clone_size: .; cdr3_length: 14; cdr3_nt: TGTGCCAGCAGCGAAGGACATCCGGGGCCCGGGCAGTACTTC; cdr3_aa: CASSEGHPGPGQYF
v_call: TRBV7-8; d_call: .; j_call: TRBJ2-1; clone_size: once; cdr3_length: 18; cdr3_nt: TGTGCCAGCAGCTTAGTGAGCCGTAGGAGGGCCCTCTACAATGAGCAGTTCTTC; cdr3_aa: CASSLVSRRRALYNEQFF
v_call: TRBV7-8; d_call: .; j_call: TRBJ2-4; clone_size: .; cdr3_length: 16; cdr3_nt: TGTGCCAGCAGCTTAAAGCGGACACTAGCCAAAAACATTCAGTACTTC; cdr3_aa: CASSLKRTLAKNIQYF
v_call: TRBV10-3; d_call: .; j_call: TRBJ1-2; clone_size: .; cdr3_length: 14; cdr3_nt: TGTGCCATCAGCACGCAAGACAGGAACTATGGCTACACCTTC; cdr3_aa: CAISTQDRNYGYTF
v_call: TRBV5-8; d_call: .; j_call: TRBJ1-2; clone_size: .; cdr3_length: 14; cdr3_nt: TGTGCCAGCAGCTTCCGGGCAGGAGACTATGGCTACACCTTC; cdr3_aa: CASSFRAGDYGYTF
v_call: TRBV29-1; d_call: .; j_call: TRBJ1-1; clone_size: few; cdr3_length: 13; cdr3_nt: TGCAGCGTACGTAGGGGGACGAACACTGAAGCTTTCTTT; cdr3_aa: CSVRRGTNTEAFF
v_call: TRBV9; d_call: .; j_call: TRBJ2-7; clone_size: few; cdr3_length: 13; cdr3_nt: TGTGCCAGCAGCGTAGCTCCCTCCTACGAGCAGTACTTC; cdr3_aa: CASSVAPSYEQYF
v_call: TRBV5-1; d_call: TRBD2; j_call: TRBJ2-7; clone_size: many; cdr3_length: 14; cdr3_nt: TGCGCCAGCCTCGGACTAGCGGACTCCTACGAGCAGTACTTC; cdr3_aa: CASLGLADSYEQYF
v_call: TRBV7-6; d_call: .; j_call: TRBJ1-5; clone_size: .; cdr3_length: 13; cdr3_nt: TGTGCCAGCAGCTTCGGGGAGGGTCAGCCCCAGCATTTT; cdr3_aa: CASSFGEGQPQHF
v_call: TRBV7-8; d_call: .; j_call: TRBJ1-4; clone_size: .; cdr3_length: 13; cdr3_nt: TGTGCCAGCAGCCCCGGTCCGAATGAAAAACTGTTTTTT; cdr3_aa: CASSPGPNEKLFF
v_call: TRBV19; d_call: .; j_call: TRBJ2-1; clone_size: once; cdr3_length: 15; cdr3_nt: TGTGCCAGTCACCACGGGGGACAACAACACAATGAGCAGTTCTTC; cdr3_aa: CASHHGGQQHNEQFF
v_call: TRBV7-9; d_call: .; j_call: TRBJ2-7; clone_size: .; cdr3_length: 14; cdr3_nt: TGTGCCAGCAGCTTTGTCGGGGGAACATACGAGCAGTACTTC; cdr3_aa: CASSFVGGTYEQYF
v_call: TRBV4-1; d_call: TRBD1; j_call: TRBJ1-1; clone_size: once; cdr3_length: 14; cdr3_nt: TGCGCCAGCAGCCAAACAGGGGTGAACACTGAAGCTTTCTTT; cdr3_aa: CASSQTGVNTEAFF
v_call: TRBV6-5; d_call: TRBD1; j_call: TRBJ2-7; clone_size: .; cdr3_length: 13; cdr3_nt: TGTGCCAGCAGTCAACGACAGGGCTACGAGCAGTACTTC; cdr3_aa: CASSQRQGYEQYF